The rows below give T cell receptor beta chains drawn from one sample of a study of cytomegalovirus exposure and HLA in healthy donors. Only in-frame clones appear in the TCRdb table, and some are missing; sequencing was by immunoSEQ multiplex PCR. Among approximately 71,000 clones, less than 80% were seen once, and the ten largest hold around 10%. The specimen was PBMCs. Receptors were obtained from a woman between 40 and 50 years old in good health and CMV-seropositive. Each CDR3 is given with its conserved first and last residue. The D gene is left open where the match is weak. Size values are once, few and many counts, or a class for expanded clones, and some rows have none.

clone_size	d_call	v_call	j_call	cdr3_aa	cdr3_nt
-	-	TRBV5-1	TRBJ2-3	CASSIWQDTDTQYF	TGCGCCAGCAGTATTTGGCAGGACACAGATACGCAGTATTTT
-	-	TRBV4-2	TRBJ2-1	CASSQEGRGGLDEQFF	TGTGCCAGCAGCCAGGAGGGGAGGGGGGGCCTTGATGAGCAGTTCTTC
-	TRBD1	TRBV4-1	TRBJ1-6	CASSQYRGDSPLHF	TGCGCCAGCAGCCAATACAGGGGGGATTCACCCCTCCACTTT
-	TRBD2	TRBV2	TRBJ2-1	CAKTLAGGRGEQFF	TGTGCCAAAACCCTAGCGGGGGGCCGGGGAGAGCAGTTCTTC
-	TRBD1	TRBV27	TRBJ1-2	CASRLRTGGIYGYTF	TGTGCCAGCAGACTAAGGACAGGGGGAATCTATGGCTACACCTTC
once	TRBD2	TRBV7-6	TRBJ2-1	CASSVRLAGGSYNEQFF	TGTGCCAGCAGCGTCCGACTAGCGGGGGGATCCTACAATGAGCAGTTCTTC
-	-	TRBV2	TRBJ1-2	CASSEYRVDGYTF	TGTGCCAGCAGTGAATACAGGGTGGATGGCTACACCTTC
-	TRBD2	TRBV6-1	TRBJ2-5	CASSERTSGGAIRETQYF	TGTGCCAGCAGTGAACGTACTAGCGGGGGGGCCATCCGTGAGACCCAGTACTTC
-	TRBD1	TRBV6-6	TRBJ1-2	CASRTQGDHYGYTF	TGTGCCAGCAGGACGCAGGGGGATCACTATGGCTACACCTTC
once	TRBD2	TRBV5-1	TRBJ2-1	CASSLDLAGEDEQFF	TGCGCCAGCAGCTTGGACCTAGCGGGGGAGGATGAGCAGTTCTTC
-	TRBD1	TRBV5-1	TRBJ1-5	CASSEGADQPQHF	TGCGCCAGCAGCGAGGGGGCGGATCAGCCCCAGCATTTT
-	-	TRBV5-4	TRBJ1-2	CASSLDRNGYTF	TGTGCCAGCAGCTTGGACAGAAATGGCTACACCTTC
-	-	TRBV11-1	TRBJ2-3	CASSWYEATDTQYF	TGTGCCAGCAGCTGGTACGAGGCGACAGATACGCAGTATTTT
-	-	TRBV7-3	TRBJ2-5	CASSFGVGETQYF	TGTGCCAGCAGCTTCGGGGTCGGAGAGACCCAGTACTTC
-	-	TRBV29-1	TRBJ1-1	CSASGVAEAFF	TGCAGCGCCTCGGGGGTGGCTGAAGCTTTCTTT
-	TRBD1	TRBV5-1	TRBJ1-1	CASGLQGANTEAFF	TGCGCCAGCGGTCTACAGGGGGCGAACACTGAAGCTTTCTTT
-	-	TRBV10-2	TRBJ2-1	CASSLYPEGSYNEQFF	TGCGCCAGCAGCCTATACCCCGAGGGTTCCTACAATGAGCAGTTCTTC
-	TRBD2	TRBV7-9	TRBJ2-4	CASSRTSGAAGAKNIQYF	TGTGCCAGCAGCCGGACTAGCGGGGCTGCGGGGGCCAAAAACATTCAGTACTTC
few	-	TRBV11-3	TRBJ2-7	CASSLPSEGLGYEQYF	TGTGCCAGCAGCTTACCTAGCGAGGGCCTGGGCTACGAGCAGTACTTC
-	-	TRBV13	TRBJ1-1	CASSGQFNLNTEAFF	TGTGCCAGCAGCGGCCAGTTCAACCTGAACACTGAAGCTTTCTTT
-	-	TRBV6-1	TRBJ2-7	CASSERYEQYF	TGTGCCAGCAGTGAGAGGTACGAGCAGTACTTC
few	TRBD1	TRBV4-1	TRBJ1-1	CASSLKTGPLVRTEAFF	TGCGCCAGCAGCCTTAAGACAGGGCCCCTCGTTAGGACTGAAGCTTTCTTT
-	TRBD2	TRBV4-2	TRBJ2-2	CASSRGLAGAIDGGELFF	TGTGCCAGCAGCCGCGGACTAGCGGGGGCCATCGATGGCGGGGAGCTGTTTTTT
-	-	TRBV7-2	TRBJ1-4	CASSLSGNGEKLFF	TGTGCCAGCAGCTTATCCGGGAACGGTGAAAAACTGTTTTTT
-	TRBD2	TRBV7-9	TRBJ2-7	CASREAGDTYEQYF	TGTGCCAGCAGGGAAGCGGGGGACACCTACGAGCAGTACTTC
-	TRBD1	TRBV7-3	TRBJ1-3	CASSLTSGTGKNTIYF	TGTGCCAGCAGCTTAACCTCTGGGACAGGGAAAAACACCATATATTTT
-	TRBD2	TRBV7-6	TRBJ2-1	CASSNSQRGSSYNEQFF	TGTGCCAGCAGCAATTCACAGCGGGGGAGCTCCTACAATGAGCAGTTCTTC
-	-	TRBV4-1	TRBJ2-1	CASSPFIAHEQFF	TGCGCCAGCAGCCCTTTTATAGCTCATGAGCAGTTCTTC
-	TRBD1	TRBV2	TRBJ2-5	CASSLQGPQETQYF	TGTGCCAGCAGCTTACAGGGGCCCCAAGAGACCCAGTACTTC
-	-	TRBV9	TRBJ2-2	CASSPVRGSNTGELFF	TGTGCCAGCAGTCCTGTGAGGGGGTCGAACACCGGGGAGCTGTTTTTT
-	TRBD1	TRBV2	TRBJ1-6	CASSERASGGSPLHF	TGTGCCAGCAGTGAAAGGGCATCAGGGGGTTCACCCCTCCACTTT
-	TRBD1	TRBV5-1	TRBJ1-2	CASSPTGNEGGYTF	TGCGCCAGCAGCCCGACAGGGAATGAGGGGGGCTACACCTTC
-	TRBD2	TRBV7-9	TRBJ2-7	CATNPGEGTPSSYEQYF	TGTGCCACCAATCCCGGGGAGGGGACCCCTAGCTCCTACGAGCAGTACTTC
-	TRBD1	TRBV6-1	TRBJ2-2	CASSAWHTQGPNTGELFF	TGTGCCAGCAGTGCCTGGCACACACAGGGGCCGAACACCGGGGAGCTGTTTTTT
-	TRBD1	TRBV9	TRBJ1-1	CASSVGTANTEAFF	TGTGCCAGCAGCGTCGGGACAGCGAACACTGAAGCTTTCTTT
-	-	TRBV9	TRBJ2-5	CASSVAPQPGETQYF	TGTGCCAGCAGCGTAGCTCCGCAACCCGGAGAGACCCAGTACTTC
-	-	TRBV6-5	TRBJ1-1	CASSYSRQGQRGAFF	TGTGCCAGCAGTTACTCGAGGCAGGGGCAGCGAGGAGCTTTCTTT
-	-	TRBV11-3	TRBJ2-3	CASSLGSADTQYF	TGTGCCAGCAGCTTAGGGTCGGCAGATACGCAGTATTTT
few	-	TRBV19	TRBJ2-2	CASRHRVGTGELFF	TGTGCCAGTCGTCACAGGGTGGGGACCGGGGAGCTGTTTTTT
-	-	TRBV6-6	TRBJ1-2	CASRSDTAYGYTF	TGTGCCAGCAGATCCGACACAGCCTATGGCTACACCTTC
few	TRBD2	TRBV19	TRBJ2-3	CASSLTSGGTQYF	TGTGCCAGTAGTTTAACTAGCGGGGGGACGCAGTATTTT
-	-	TRBV4-1	TRBJ1-5	CASSHTPLRPDGDNQPQHF	TGCGCCAGCAGCCACACGCCCCTACGCCCGGACGGGGACAATCAGCCCCAGCATTTT
-	-	TRBV27	TRBJ1-5	CASSRGYSNQPQHF	TGTGCCAGCAGCCGGGGGTATAGCAATCAGCCCCAGCATTTT
-	-	TRBV5-1	TRBJ1-2	CASSYRATDYGYTF	TGCGCCAGCAGCTACAGGGCTACTGACTATGGCTACACCTTC
-	TRBD1	TRBV10-2	TRBJ2-2	CAGRQGANTGELFF	TGCGCCGGGCGACAGGGGGCGAACACCGGGGAGCTGTTTTTT
few	TRBD2	TRBV7-8	TRBJ2-3	CASSLGGGPTDTQYF	TGTGCCAGCAGCTTAGGGGGGGGTCCCACAGATACGCAGTATTTT
-	TRBD2	TRBV6-5	TRBJ2-3	CASSSQSGGTDTQYF	TGTGCCAGCAGCTCCCAGAGCGGGGGGACAGATACGCAGTATTTT
once	-	TRBV6-1	TRBJ1-6	CATQEGYNSPLHF	TGTGCCACTCAAGAGGGCTATAATTCACCCCTCCACTTT
-	-	TRBV6-5	TRBJ2-7	CASRLGQFYEQYF	TGTGCCAGCAGGTTAGGACAGTTCTACGAGCAGTACTTC
-	TRBD1	TRBV5-1	TRBJ1-1	CASSSQGAPRVATEAFF	TGCGCCAGCAGCTCACAGGGGGCCCCCAGGGTGGCCACTGAAGCTTTCTTT
-	-	TRBV9	TRBJ2-1	CASSVGPDNEQFF	TGTGCCAGCAGCGTAGGTCCAGACAATGAGCAGTTCTTC
-	-	TRBV18	TRBJ2-7	CASSPDGQIYEQYF	TGTGCCAGCTCACCGGACGGACAGATCTACGAGCAGTACTTC
-	-	TRBV4-1	TRBJ1-5	CASSHTVISNQPQHF	TGCGCCAGCAGCCATACAGTAATCAGCAATCAGCCCCAGCATTTT
-	TRBD1	TRBV2	TRBJ2-1	CASRGQGGSYNEQFF	TGTGCCAGCAGAGGACAGGGTGGGTCCTACAATGAGCAGTTCTTC
-	-	TRBV6-5	TRBJ2-3	CASSSVAGDTQYF	TGTGCCAGCAGTTCGGTTGCGGGGGATACGCAGTATTTT
-	TRBD2	TRBV7-9	TRBJ2-2	CASSSRGGPNTGELFF	TGTGCCAGCAGTTCTCGCGGGGGGCCGAACACCGGGGAGCTGTTTTTT
-	-	TRBV30	TRBJ2-5	CAWSPTLGAPQYF	TGTGCCTGGAGTCCCACATTAGGGGCGCCCCAGTACTTC
few	-	TRBV9	TRBJ2-1	CASSVEETSHEQFF	TGTGCCAGCAGCGTAGAGGAGACTTCGCATGAGCAGTTCTTC
-	-	TRBV29-1	TRBJ1-4	CSVDKGNEKLFF	TGCAGCGTTGATAAGGGGAATGAAAAACTGTTTTTT